The 9 T cell receptor beta chains below were found in one sample sequenced in a study of blood T cells in healthy people across ages. Through a sample-barcoded 5' primer and a J-beta primer mix, a second PCR was run for about 6 to 12 cycles. A single record per CDR3 protein comes from TCRdb applying MiXCR to the 5' RACE reads. Found here are 1.5 million to 2 million distinct CDR3 sequences, approximately 30% of them singletons; the top ten hold about 7.7%. Sequencing used blood. Every receptor here comes from a young woman in good health.

V usage is TRBV12-3 or TRBV12-4 and J usage is TRBJ1-6; D ambiguous. Trimming cost V 3 bases and J 12 bases, with 15 bases left between them. The length of the CDR3 is 14 residues. CDR3 nucleotide sequence: TGTGCCAGCAGTTTGTCGGCAGCGGAGAAACCCCTCCACTTT. Its protein product is CASSLSAAEKPLHF.

J is TRBJ2-3 and V is TRBV30, with D tentatively TRBD2 (5 bases). V lost 4 bases and J 3 bases, leaving 14 bases between the germline ends. There are 14 residues in the CDR3. The germline V gene has CDR1 GTSNPN and CDR2 SVGIG (reference sequence). In nucleotides, the CDR3 is TGTGCCTGGACAGAACAAACTAGAACAGATACGCAGTATTTT. Translated: CAWTEQTRTDTQYF.

The sample holds one count of this clonotype. This sequence may be a read error, since a much larger clone differs from it by one base. The rearrangement uses TRBV10-3 and TRBJ2-1, with 7 bases lining up with TRBD2. The V gene's germline CDR1 is ENHRY and CDR2 SYGVKD. The trim removed 5 bases at V and 10 bases at J, leaving 11 bases unmatched. This CDR3 is 14 amino acids long. The CDR3 reads CAISSRTSRSEQFF. In DNA form, the CDR3 reads TGTGCCATCAGTTCCAGGACTAGTCGATCCGAGCAGTTCTTC.

The rearrangement links TRBV12-3 or TRBV12-4 to TRBJ1-6, with 7 bases fitting TRBD1. The V segment lost 5 bases and the J segment 8 bases; nucleotides outside the gene matches: 6. The CDR3 sequence is 14 residues long. This CDR3 reads CASSRGLEDSPLHF. DNA of the CDR3: TGTGCCAGCAGTAGGGGGCTAGAAGATTCACCCCTCCACTTT.

The chain employs TRBV5-1 and TRBJ2-3; possibly TRBD2 for D (6 bases). CDR1 SGHRS and CDR2 YFSETQ come from the germline V gene. The CDR3 covers 16 residues. V was cut by 0 bases and J by 9 bases, with 20 bases left in between. CDR3 DNA sequence: TGCGCCAGCAGCTTGGGGTTCGTCGGGGGAAGGGACACGCAGTATTTT. Its protein product is CASSLGFVGGRDTQYF.

In its sample, this clonotype was seen a few times. CDR3 protein: CSASEGGGQYF. CDR3 nucleotide sequence: TGCAGTGCCAGTGAAGGGGGTGGGCAGTACTTC. The chain recombines TRBV20-1 with TRBJ2-7; possibly TRBD1 for D (6 bases). Germline lookup yields CDR1 DFQATT and CDR2 SNEGSKA (reference sequence). Deletions cut 6 bases from V and 9 bases from J, with 15 bases between. CDR3 size: 11 residues.

This sequence joins TRBV20-1 and TRBJ2-3; 9 bases line up with TRBD1. V lost 6 bases, J lost 4 bases, and 11 bases stayed unmatched. The germline V gene encodes CDR1 DFQATT and CDR2 SNEGSKA (reference sequence). The CDR3 loop spans 15 amino acids. CDR3 nucleotide sequence: TGCAGTGCGGGTGGACAGGGACAGGGATCAGATACGCAGTATTTT. It codes for CSAGGQGQGSDTQYF.

This clonotype has more than one count but fewer than ten. The J gene is TRBJ2-3, the V gene TRBV4-1; a possible D gene is TRBD1 (8 bases). Germline CDR1 MGHRA, CDR2 YSYEKL. The V end was cut by 1 base, the J end by 1 base, with 18 bases between. The CDR3 is 18 amino acids. CDR3 sequence: CASSQGEGQARGTDTQYF. CDR3 DNA sequence: TGCGCCAGCAGCCAAGGGGAGGGACAGGCCCGGGGCACAGATACGCAGTATTTT.

This clonotype has a handful of counts. CDR3 residues: CASSFRRDRISTDTQYF. DNA for the CDR3: TGCGCCAGCAGCTTTAGACGGGACAGAATTAGCACAGATACGCAGTATTTT. J is TRBJ2-3 and V is TRBV5-1, with TRBD1 identical over 7 bases. The CDR3 loop spans 17 amino acids. Losses at the gene ends were 2 bases for V and 0 bases for J; bases not matched to a gene: 9. CDR1 and CDR2 from the germline V gene are SGHRS and YFSETQ.